The source of this T cell receptor beta chain is a study of cytomegalovirus exposure and HLA in healthy donors. Findings of the study overall: Across donors, most TCRs were seen rarely, yet some public ones were widespread.

CDR3 size: 16 residues. CDR1 and CDR2 (germline): MDHEN, SYDVKM. V shed 8 bases and J shed 3 bases, with 22 bases lying between them. 13 Jbeta primers and 60 Vbeta primers were used for the PCR. Repertoires were generated with immunoSEQ multiplex PCR, while TCRdb's copy carries only in-frame clones and drops some. The sample consists of over 75,000 clones, around a tenth of them appearing once. The table lists this clone with many counts. Its target is not known. The clonotype comes from a man aged 45-65 years in good health and CMV-seropositive. V and J are TRBV28 and TRBJ1-1; D is possibly TRBD1 (6 bases). Source material: PBMCs. As DNA, the CDR3 is TGTGCCAGCGGTGGGGGCCCTCGGGAGGGGTACACTGAAGCTTTCTTT. Translating it yields CASGGGPREGYTEAFF.